These T cell receptor beta chains were read from a single sample in a study of blood T cell repertoires in COVID-19. Using immunoSEQ multiplex PCR, the repertoire was profiled, and TCRdb retains in-frame clones only, with some absent. The table lists 240,000 or so clones, around 89% of them singletons, with approximately 9% in the top ten. Sequencing used PBMCs or T cells enriched from blood (not recorded which). Source of these receptors: a man in his forties who had recovered from COVID-19. Each CDR3 is given with its conserved first and last residue. Clone size is stated in some rows and not others, as once, few, many or a class when expanded.

14,.,TRBV10-3,TRBJ1-1,CAISSRDKNTEAFF
13,few,TRBV7-8,TRBJ2-7,CASSLGAFYEQYF
13,.,TRBV5-6,TRBJ2-7,CASSRGQGYEQYF
13,.,TRBV25-1,TRBJ1-2,CASRATGADGYTF
13,.,TRBV19,TRBJ1-1,CASMQGMNTEAFF
16,.,TRBV5-1,TRBJ2-2,CASSYLQRTNTGELFF
14,.,TRBV28,TRBJ1-1,CASTYGGHKFEAFF
11,.,TRBV28,TRBJ2-7,CASSLNYEQYF
18,.,TRBV29-1,TRBJ1-1,CSVEDNAGAAVWGTEAFF
13,.,TRBV14,TRBJ2-1,CASSLLAGNEQFF
19,.,TRBV2,TRBJ2-7,CASSAVSTGFWGTLYEQYF
15,.,TRBV7-8,TRBJ2-2,CASSFRDFGTGELFF
13,.,TRBV28,TRBJ1-5,CASKGQQNQPQHF
14,once,TRBV5-6,TRBJ2-2,CASSPLAAGGELFF
17,.,TRBV3-1/TRBV3-2,TRBJ2-2,CASSPWSDTITTGELFF
15,.,TRBV7-3,TRBJ2-7,CASSSGQGAPYEQYF
15,.,TRBV27,TRBJ2-2,CASSVGTSAGGELFF
16,.,TRBV11-2,TRBJ2-3,CASSVKAGGVTDTQYF
14,.,TRBV3-1/TRBV3-2,TRBJ1-3,CASQRGNSGNTIYF
14,.,TRBV28,TRBJ1-4,CASSFGTDYEKLFF
14,once,TRBV7-9,TRBJ1-2,CASSLSFKIGGYTF
16,.,TRBV2,TRBJ2-1,CASRVQTSGPYNEQFF
17,.,TRBV7-2,TRBJ2-7,CASSFLPLGRGDYEQYF
16,.,TRBV14,TRBJ1-4,CASSQEIGGWGEKLFF
13,.,TRBV25-1,TRBJ2-7,CASRREGSYEQYF
19,.,TRBV18,TRBJ2-1,CASSPNAGGGAGTYNEQFF
15,.,TRBV6-5,TRBJ2-5,CASSYDNGIEETQYF
14,.,TRBV5-1,TRBJ1-2,CASSPGQKVGGYTF
13,.,TRBV5-8,TRBJ2-7,CASSLQVTYEQYF
17,.,TRBV11-2,TRBJ2-7,CASSPSIGGTGLHEQYF
18,.,TRBV11-2,TRBJ1-2,CASSLPQGARSLAGGYTF
14,.,TRBV3-1/TRBV3-2,TRBJ2-7,CASSSDRGRLEQYF
10,.,TRBV12-5,TRBJ1-1,CASQSTEAFF
15,.,TRBV4-1,TRBJ2-7,CASSPTSGGYYEQYF
14,.,TRBV19,TRBJ2-3,CASRDRVGADTQYF
16,.,TRBV18,TRBJ1-4,CASSPRDTSLIEKLFF